The present TCR beta chain was sequenced within a study of OX40 agonist ivuxolimab in advanced cancers. Assay used: immunoSEQ multiplex PCR; TCRdb lists only in-frame clones, some missing. In the table there are around 80,000 clones, 75% to 90% of which are singletons. CDR1 is SGHDN and CDR2 is FVKESK in the germline V gene. This CDR3 spans 16 amino acids. Deletions cut 4 bases from V and 3 bases from J, with 18 bases between. This receptor was identified in an adult with an advanced solid tumor such as melanoma, head and neck, liver or kidney cancer. The sample was CD4+ or CD8+ T cells sorted from blood, taken in a trial of the OX40 agonist ivuxolimab. This rearrangement joins TRBV14 to TRBJ1-1; tentatively, D is TRBD1 (5 bases). In DNA, the CDR3 is TGTGCCAGCAGCCTTACGTTCGCGACAGAGCACACTGAAGCTTTCTTT. This gives the protein CASSLTFATEHTEAFF.